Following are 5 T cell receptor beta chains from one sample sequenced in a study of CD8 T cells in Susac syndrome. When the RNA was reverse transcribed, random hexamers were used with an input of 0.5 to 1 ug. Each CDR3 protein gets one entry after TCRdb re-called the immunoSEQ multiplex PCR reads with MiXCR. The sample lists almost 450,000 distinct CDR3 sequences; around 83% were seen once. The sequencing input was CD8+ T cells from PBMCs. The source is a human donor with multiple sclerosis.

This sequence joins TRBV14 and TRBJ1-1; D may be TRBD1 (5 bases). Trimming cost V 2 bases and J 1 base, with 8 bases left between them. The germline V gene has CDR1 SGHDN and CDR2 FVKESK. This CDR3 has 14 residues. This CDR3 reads CASSQSGQNTEAFF. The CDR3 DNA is TGTGCCAGCAGCCAATCAGGGCAGAACACTGAAGCTTTCTTT.

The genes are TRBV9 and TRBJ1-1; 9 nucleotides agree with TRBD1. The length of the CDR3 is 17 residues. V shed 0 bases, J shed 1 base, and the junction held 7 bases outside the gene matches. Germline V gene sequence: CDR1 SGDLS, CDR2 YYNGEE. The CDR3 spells CASSVAGQGRGNTEAFF. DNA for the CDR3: TGTGCCAGCAGCGTAGCTGGACAGGGGCGAGGGAACACTGAAGCTTTCTTT.

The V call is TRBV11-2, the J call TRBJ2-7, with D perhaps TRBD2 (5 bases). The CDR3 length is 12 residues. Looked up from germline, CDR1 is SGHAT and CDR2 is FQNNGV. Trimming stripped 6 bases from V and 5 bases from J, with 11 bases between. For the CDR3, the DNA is TGTGCCAGCAGGAGGACTGTGGACGAGCAGTACTTC. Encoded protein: CASRRTVDEQYF.

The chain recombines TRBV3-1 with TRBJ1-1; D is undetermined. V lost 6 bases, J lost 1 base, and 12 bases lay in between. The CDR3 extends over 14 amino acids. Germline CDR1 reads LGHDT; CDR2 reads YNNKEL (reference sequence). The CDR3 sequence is CASRSLDQNTEAFF. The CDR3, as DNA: TGTGCCAGCAGAAGCTTGGACCAGAACACTGAAGCTTTCTTT.

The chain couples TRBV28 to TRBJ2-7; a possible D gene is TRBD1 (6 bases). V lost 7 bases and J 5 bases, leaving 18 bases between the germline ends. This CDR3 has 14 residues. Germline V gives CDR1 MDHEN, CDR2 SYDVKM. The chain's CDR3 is CASNLRGRGHEQYF. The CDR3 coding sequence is TGTGCCAGCAACTTGAGGGGCAGGGGACACGAGCAGTACTTC.